This T cell receptor beta chain was captured by sequencing in a study of blood T cell repertoires in COVID-19. Overall study: T cells, B-cell-depleted T cells, or PBMCs supplied cDNA or gDNA.

Generated by immunoSEQ multiplex PCR, the TCRdb table keeps only in-frame clones and is missing some. The data contain 68,000 or so clones, 80% to 85% of them singletons. Germline CDR1 LGHNA, CDR2 YNFKEQ. The CDR3 has 16 residues. V was pared by 4 bases and J by 0 bases, with 9 bases of the junction left unmatched. Sequencing input: peripheral blood. The TCR originated in a human donor in a cohort sampled during active COVID-19. V gene TRBV4-2 combines with J gene TRBJ2-7, with 7 bases aligning to TRBD1. The CDR3 region has the DNA TGTGCCAGCAGCCCTTTGGGACAGAAAAGCTCCTACGAGCAGTACTTC. It translates to CASSPLGQKSSYEQYF.